A single sample gave rise to the 23 T cell receptor beta chains below, sequenced in a study of blood T cells in healthy people across ages. The second PCR ran about 6 to 11 cycles with a sample-barcoded 5' primer and J-beta primers. In TCRdb, the 5' RACE reads were re-called with MiXCR into one record per CDR3 protein. The sample shows about 1.8 million distinct CDR3 sequences, 40% to 55% of them seen only once. Specimen: blood. Receptors were obtained from a woman between 40 and 55 years old in good health.

The chain links TRBV28 to TRBJ2-7, with 7 bases fitting TRBD1. The germline CDR1 and CDR2 sequences are MDHEN and SYDVKM. The CDR3 has 15 residues. Unmatched junction bases numbered 9, after V lost 5 bases and J lost 2 bases. In DNA, the CDR3 is TGTGCCAGCAGTCCCTCCGACAGGGTCCCCTACGAGCAGTACTTC. This codes for CASSPSDRVPYEQYF.

This clonotype was seen a handful of times. This sequence joins TRBV6-5 and TRBJ2-6; no firm D call. The CDR3 length is 14 residues. CDR1 MNHEY and CDR2 SVGAGI come from the germline V gene. Trimming left V 6 bases short and J 1 base short, with 7 bases between. For the CDR3, the DNA is TGTGCCAGCAGAAAACCATCTGGGGCCAACGTCCTGACTTTC. Translated, it gives CASRKPSGANVLTF.

J is TRBJ1-2 and V is TRBV13; maybe TRBD1 (6 bases). This CDR3 contains 15 residues. Trimming shortened V by 5 bases and J by 1 base, and 14 bases separated the two germline ends. Germline V gene sequence: CDR1 PRHDT, CDR2 FYEKMQ (reference sequence). The CDR3 here is CASSLQGKGNYGYTF. Written as DNA, the CDR3 is TGTGCCAGCAGCCTCCAGGGGAAGGGTAACTATGGCTACACCTTC.

A few counts support this clonotype. The V and J genes are TRBV3-1 and TRBJ2-5; 7 bases align to TRBD1. The J call may be wrong; the DNA end is better matched by TRBJ2-7. From germline, CDR1 is LGHDT and CDR2 YNNKEL (reference sequence). CDR3 length equals 14 residues. CDR3 DNA sequence: TGTGCCAGCAGCCCGAGGACAGGCGGCGACGAGCAGTACTTC. It yields the protein CASSPRTGGDEQYF.

This clonotype was observed a handful of times. This sequence joins TRBV7-2 and TRBJ2-4, with 12 nucleotides matching TRBD2. V trimming: 1 base; J trimming: 13 bases; junction bases outside the gene matches: 14. The CDR3 runs to 17 residues. The germline V gene encodes CDR1 SGHTA and CDR2 FQGNSA. DNA of the CDR3: TGTGCCAGCAGCTTAGACTCCCCTAGCGGGGGGGACAATGAGCAGTACTTC. It translates to CASSLDSPSGGDNEQYF.

The chain joins TRBV6-1 to TRBJ1-1, with 9 bases aligning to TRBD1. V lost 1 base to trimming and J lost 4 bases; unmatched junction nucleotides: 4. This CDR3 is built from 15 residues. Germline lookup yields CDR1 MNHNS and CDR2 SASEGT. The CDR3 spells CASSEEGQGGTEAFF. The CDR3 DNA follows: TGTGCCAGCAGTGAAGAGGGACAGGGTGGCACTGAAGCTTTCTTT.

The chain has TRBV12-3 or TRBV12-4 and TRBJ2-1; 9 positions match TRBD2. V shed 0 bases and J 6 bases; nucleotides not matched to a gene: 6. The CDR3 runs 16 residues. The DNA for the CDR3 is TGTGCCAGCAGTTTAGCCCGCGGGGGGGCCAGCAATGAGCAGTTCTTC. Encoded protein: CASSLARGGASNEQFF.

On this clonotype itself: This may be a read error: a much more frequent sequence differs by one nucleotide. This chain connects TRBV6-2 or TRBV6-3 to TRBJ2-5; D perhaps matches TRBD2 (5 bases). There are 12 residues in the CDR3. In germline, CDR1 is MNHEY, CDR2 SVGEGT. CDR3 in amino acids: CASRLTWETRYF. The CDR3 DNA reads TGTGCCAGCAGGCTCACATGGGAGACCCGGTACTTC.

The chain links TRBV10-3 to TRBJ2-5, with 14 bases aligning to TRBD2. V dropped 10 bases and J dropped 2; count of bases not matched to a gene: 3. CDR3 length: 14 residues. Per the germline V gene, CDR1 is ENHRY and CDR2 is SYGVKD. This CDR3 reads CATWTSGGQETQYF. CDR3 sequence (DNA): TGTGCCACCTGGACTAGCGGGGGGCAAGAGACCCAGTACTTC.

The chain is built from TRBV7-9 and TRBJ2-2; the match to TRBD1 covers 9 bases. Germline assignment: CDR1 SEHNR and CDR2 FQNEAQ (reference sequence). Unmatched junction bases numbered 6, after V lost 5 bases and J lost 5 bases. The CDR3 covers 15 residues. The CDR3 is CASSRGGQGTGELFF. The CDR3 DNA reads TGTGCCAGCAGCCGTGGGGGACAGGGTACCGGGGAGCTGTTTTTT. Complete variable domain (other parts from reference TRBV7-9 and TRBJ2-2): DTGVSQNPRHKITKRGQNVTFRCDPISEHNRLYWYRQTLGQGPEFLTYFQNEAQLEKSRLLSDRFSAERPKGSFSTLEIQRTEQGDSAMYLCASSRGGQGTGELFFGEGSRLTVL.

The chain joins TRBV5-1 to TRBJ1-2; D unclear. Trimming pared 5 bases from V and 6 bases from J, leaving 17 bases between. This CDR3 is 14 amino acids long. Looked up from germline, CDR1 is SGHRS and CDR2 is YFSETQ. The CDR3 DNA follows: TGCGCCAGCAGAAGAATCTATGCCCCGGATGGCTACACCTTC. It is translated as CASRRIYAPDGYTF. Full variable domain (outside the CDR3, taken from reference TRBV5-1 and TRBJ1-2): KAGVTQTPRYLIKTRGQQVTLSCSPISGHRSVSWYQQTPGQGLQFLFEYFSETQRNKGNFPGRFSGRQFSNSRSEMNVSTLELGDSALYLCASRRIYAPDGYTFGSGTRLTVV.

The CDR3 spells CASSGAGGLGASEQFF. In nucleotides, the CDR3 is TGTGCCAGCAGCGGAGCGGGGGGCCTAGGGGCGTCTGAGCAGTTCTTC. This sequence joins TRBV2 and TRBJ2-1; 9 bases fit TRBD2. With V trimmed by 6 bases and J by 9 bases, 15 bases remained unmatched. Germline values: CDR1 SNHLY, CDR2 FYNNEI. This CDR3 region has 16 residues.

The chain joins TRBV29-1 to TRBJ1-4; D not certain. This CDR3 has 11 amino acids. Germline V gene sequence: CDR1 SQVTM, CDR2 ANQGSEA. V lost 7 bases, J lost 7 bases, and 10 bases lay in between. CDR3 coding DNA: TGCAGCGCTCCTAAGGGTGAAAAACTGTTTTTT. Translating gives CSAPKGEKLFF.

The chain employs TRBV12-3 or TRBV12-4 and TRBJ2-1, with 14 positions matching TRBD2. There are 18 residues in the CDR3. V gave up 3 bases and J gave up 0 bases; unmatched junction bases: 4. CDR3 protein: CASSLGLAGASSYNEQFF. CDR3 in DNA: TGTGCCAGCAGTTTGGGACTAGCGGGAGCGAGCTCCTACAATGAGCAGTTCTTC.

This chain joins TRBV7-6 and TRBJ2-4; unclear D gene. The end of the DNA fits TRBJ2-7 better, so the J call may be wrong. The germline CDR1 and CDR2 sequences are SGHVS and FNYEAQ. CDR3 size: 14 residues. The CDR3 spells CASSLVGSESEQYF. In DNA form, the CDR3 reads TGTGCCAGCAGCTTAGTTGGTTCAGAAAGCGAGCAGTACTTC.

This clonotype turned up a few times. The CDR3: CASSSTGNRGETQYF. The CDR3 region has the DNA TGTGCCAGCAGTTCGACAGGGAATCGGGGCGAGACCCAGTACTTC. The rearrangement uses TRBV27 and TRBJ2-4; 7 bases fit TRBD1. TRBJ2-5 matches the DNA end more closely, so the J call is doubtful. The CDR3 is 15 amino acids. Germline CDR1 is MNHEY and CDR2 is SMNVEV (reference sequence).

The chain carries TRBV7-9 and TRBJ1-1; D remains ambiguous. Between the trimmed V and J ends, which lost 5 bases and 7 bases, there was a span of 14 bases. This CDR3 has 13 amino acids. Germline lookup yields CDR1 SEHNR and CDR2 FQNEAQ (reference sequence). For the CDR3, the DNA is TGTGCCAGCAGCCGACGTCGTGCGGATGAAGCTTTCTTT. Its protein product is CASSRRRADEAFF.

V usage is TRBV20-1 and J usage is TRBJ2-3, with D possibly TRBD1 on 6 matching bases. Germline assignment: CDR1 DFQATT and CDR2 SNEGSKA (reference sequence). Trimming stripped 6 bases from V and 4 bases from J, with 14 bases between. This CDR3 contains 13 residues. In DNA, the CDR3 is TGCAGTGCCGCTGGGGGCATAGCAGATACGCAGTATTTT. Translation: CSAAGGIADTQYF.

A word on this clonotype: Germline and junction disagree at one end, which may indicate a read error. The genes are TRBV5-5 and TRBJ2-4, with 7 bases matching TRBD1. The J call is doubtful: the DNA matches TRBJ2-7 better. The CDR3 extends over 16 amino acids. Germline-derived CDR1 and CDR2 are SGHKS and YYEKEE (reference sequence). CDR3 DNA sequence: TGTGCCGGCAGCTTGGTCCCCGGGACAGCCGTCTACGAGCAGTACTTC. Residues: CAGSLVPGTAVYEQYF.

The gene calls are TRBV9 and TRBJ2-7, with D possibly matching TRBD2 (6 bases). This CDR3 is built from 15 residues. Germline CDR1 and CDR2: SGDLS and YYNGEE. The V end was cut by 4 bases, the J end by 6 bases, with 20 bases between. This chain's CDR3 is CASSHHLADPREQYF. The CDR3 bases are TGTGCCAGCAGCCACCACTTAGCGGACCCTCGCGAGCAGTACTTC. Variable domain in full (rest from reference TRBV9 and TRBJ2-7): DSGVTQTPKHLITATGQRVTLRCSPRSGDLSVYWYQQSLDQGLQFLIQYYNGEERAKGNILERFSAQQFPDLHSELNLSSLELGDSALYFCASSHHLADPREQYFGPGTRLTVT.

The J gene is TRBJ2-1, the V gene TRBV7-8; 8 nucleotides align to TRBD1. The CDR3 consists of 18 residues. The germline V gene encodes CDR1 SGHVS and CDR2 FQNEAQ. Unmatched junction bases numbered 12, after V lost 5 bases and J lost 0 bases. CDR3 loop: CASSARPRTGISYNEQFF. As DNA, the CDR3 is TGTGCCAGCAGCGCCAGACCGAGGACAGGGATCTCCTACAATGAGCAGTTCTTC.

This clonotype was observed a few times. The chain combines TRBV5-1 with TRBJ1-1, with TRBD1 identical over 7 bases. The CDR3 is 16 residues long. V lost 0 bases, J lost 0 bases, and 5 bases stayed unmatched. Germline V gene lookup returns CDR1 SGHRS and CDR2 YFSETQ. Here the CDR3 reads CASSLVTGMLNTEAFF. Here the CDR3 DNA reads TGCGCCAGCAGCTTGGTGACAGGGATGCTGAACACTGAAGCTTTCTTT.

The chain is built from TRBV24-1 and TRBJ2-1; 8 bases agree with TRBD2. V shed 5 bases and J 7 bases; nucleotides not matched to a gene: 9. The CDR3 runs 15 residues. Germline V gene lookup returns CDR1 KGHDR and CDR2 SFDVKD. The CDR3 bases are TGTGCCACCAGTGCACGGGGGGGCCTGATTAATGAGCAGTTCTTC. Its protein product is CATSARGGLINEQFF.